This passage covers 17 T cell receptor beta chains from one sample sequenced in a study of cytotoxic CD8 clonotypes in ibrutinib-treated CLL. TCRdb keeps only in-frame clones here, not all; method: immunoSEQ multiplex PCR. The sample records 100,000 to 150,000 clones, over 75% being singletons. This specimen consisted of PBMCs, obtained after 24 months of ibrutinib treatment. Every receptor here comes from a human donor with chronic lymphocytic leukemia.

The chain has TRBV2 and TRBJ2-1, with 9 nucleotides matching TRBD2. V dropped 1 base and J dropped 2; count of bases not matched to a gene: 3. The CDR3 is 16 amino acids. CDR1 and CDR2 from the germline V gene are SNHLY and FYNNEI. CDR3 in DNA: TGTGCCAGCAGTGAAGGAGCGGGAGGTCCCTACAATGAGCAGTTCTTC. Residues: CASSEGAGGPYNEQFF.

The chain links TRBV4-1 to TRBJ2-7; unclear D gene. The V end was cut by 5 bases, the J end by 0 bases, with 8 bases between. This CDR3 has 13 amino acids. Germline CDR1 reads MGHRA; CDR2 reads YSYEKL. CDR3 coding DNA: TGCGCCAGCAGCGCTAGGTCCTCCTACGAGCAGTACTTC. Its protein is CASSARSSYEQYF.

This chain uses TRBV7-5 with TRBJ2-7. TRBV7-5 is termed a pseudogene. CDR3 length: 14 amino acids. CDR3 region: CVRSLDTACYEQYF. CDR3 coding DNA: TGTGTCAGAAGCTTAGATACGGCGTGCTACGAGCAGTACTTC.

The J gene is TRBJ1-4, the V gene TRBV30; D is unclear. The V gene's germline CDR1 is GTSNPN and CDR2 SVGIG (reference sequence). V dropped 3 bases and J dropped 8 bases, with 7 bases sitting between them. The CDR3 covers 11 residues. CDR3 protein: CAWSMGEKLFF. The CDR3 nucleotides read TGTGCCTGGAGCATGGGGGAAAAACTGTTTTTT.

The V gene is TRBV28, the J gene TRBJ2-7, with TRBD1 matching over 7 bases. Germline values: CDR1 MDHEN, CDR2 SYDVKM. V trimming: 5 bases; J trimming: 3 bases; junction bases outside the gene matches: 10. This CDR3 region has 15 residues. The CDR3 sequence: CASSAAGTENYEQYF. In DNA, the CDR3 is TGTGCCAGCAGTGCCGCCGGGACAGAGAACTACGAGCAGTACTTC.

CDR3 nucleotide sequence: TGTGCCAGCAGAGAAGGACAGGGTGTTTTTTCACCCCTCCACTTT. This sequence encodes CASREGQGVFSPLHF. V is TRBV7-2 and J is TRBJ1-6; 8 bases are a match to TRBD1. Germline CDR1 SGHTA, CDR2 FQGNSA. V trimming: 6 bases; J trimming: 9 bases; junction bases outside the gene matches: 10. This CDR3 region has 15 residues.

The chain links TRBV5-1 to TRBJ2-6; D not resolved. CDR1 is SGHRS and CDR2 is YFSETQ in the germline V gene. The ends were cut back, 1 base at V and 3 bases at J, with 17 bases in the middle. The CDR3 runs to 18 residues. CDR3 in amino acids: CASSLKGTVANGANVLTF. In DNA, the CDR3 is TGCGCCAGCAGCTTGAAGGGTACTGTTGCGAATGGGGCCAACGTCCTGACTTTC.

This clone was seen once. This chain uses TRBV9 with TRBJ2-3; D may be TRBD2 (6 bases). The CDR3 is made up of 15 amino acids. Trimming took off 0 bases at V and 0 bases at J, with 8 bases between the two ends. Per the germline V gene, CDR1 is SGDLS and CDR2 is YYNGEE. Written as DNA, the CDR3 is TGTGCCAGCAGCGTAGTGGCGGGGAGCACAGATACGCAGTATTTT. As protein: CASSVVAGSTDTQYF.

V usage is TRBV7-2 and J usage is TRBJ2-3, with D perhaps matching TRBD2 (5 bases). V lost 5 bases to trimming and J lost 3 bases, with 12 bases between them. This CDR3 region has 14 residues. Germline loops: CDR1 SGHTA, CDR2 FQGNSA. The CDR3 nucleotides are TGTGCCAGCAGCAAAAGCGGTATAACAGATACGCAGTATTTT. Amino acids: CASSKSGITDTQYF.

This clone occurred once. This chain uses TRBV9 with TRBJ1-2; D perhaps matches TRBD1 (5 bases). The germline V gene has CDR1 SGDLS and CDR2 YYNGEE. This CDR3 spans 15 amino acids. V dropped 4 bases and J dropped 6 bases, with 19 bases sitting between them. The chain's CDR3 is CASSLRSQGADGYTF. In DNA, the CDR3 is TGTGCCAGCAGCCTTCGTAGTCAAGGGGCTGATGGCTACACCTTC.

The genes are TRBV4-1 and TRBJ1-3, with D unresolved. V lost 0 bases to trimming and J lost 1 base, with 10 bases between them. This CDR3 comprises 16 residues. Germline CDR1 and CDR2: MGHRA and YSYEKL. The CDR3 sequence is CASSQDRATSGNTIYF. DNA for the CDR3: TGCGCCAGCAGCCAAGACCGGGCAACATCTGGAAACACCATATATTTT.

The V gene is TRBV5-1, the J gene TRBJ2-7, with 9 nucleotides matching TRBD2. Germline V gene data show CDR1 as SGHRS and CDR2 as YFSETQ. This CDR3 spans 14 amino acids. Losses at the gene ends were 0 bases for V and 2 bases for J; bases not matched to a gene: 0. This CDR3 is CASSLASGTYEQYF. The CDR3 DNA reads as TGCGCCAGCAGCTTGGCTAGCGGGACCTACGAGCAGTACTTC.

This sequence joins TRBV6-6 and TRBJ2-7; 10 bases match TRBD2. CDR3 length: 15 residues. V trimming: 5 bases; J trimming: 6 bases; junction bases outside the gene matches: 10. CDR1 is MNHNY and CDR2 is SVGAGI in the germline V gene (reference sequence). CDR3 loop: CASSSRLAGPGEQYF. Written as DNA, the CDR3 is TGTGCCAGCAGTAGCCGACTAGCGGGCCCTGGCGAGCAGTACTTC.

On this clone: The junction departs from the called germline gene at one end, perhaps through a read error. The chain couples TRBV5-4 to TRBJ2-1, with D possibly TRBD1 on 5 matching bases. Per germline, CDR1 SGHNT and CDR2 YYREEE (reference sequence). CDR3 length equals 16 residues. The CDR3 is CASRFSGGASNNEQFF. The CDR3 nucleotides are TGTGCCAGCCGCTTCTCCGGTGGGGCTAGTAACAATGAGCAGTTCTTC.

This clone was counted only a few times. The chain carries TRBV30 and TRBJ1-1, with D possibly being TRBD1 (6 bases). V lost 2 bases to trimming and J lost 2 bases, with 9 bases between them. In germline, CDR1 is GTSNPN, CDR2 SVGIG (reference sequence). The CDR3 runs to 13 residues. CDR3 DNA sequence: TGTGCCTGGAGTTTACAGGGTAACACTGAAGCTTTCTTT. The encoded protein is CAWSLQGNTEAFF. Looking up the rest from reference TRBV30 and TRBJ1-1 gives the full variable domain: SQTIHQWPATLVQPVGSPLSLECTVEGTSNPNLYWYRQAAGRGLQLLFYSVGIGQISSEVPQNLSASRPQDRQFILSSKKLLLSDSGFYLCAWSLQGNTEAFFGQGTRLTVV.

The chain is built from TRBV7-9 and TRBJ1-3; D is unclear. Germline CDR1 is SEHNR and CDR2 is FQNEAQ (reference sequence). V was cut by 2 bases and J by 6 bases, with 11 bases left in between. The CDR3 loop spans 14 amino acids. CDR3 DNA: TGTGCCAGCAGCTTAACGGGGAGTAAAAACACCATATATTTT. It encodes CASSLTGSKNTIYF.

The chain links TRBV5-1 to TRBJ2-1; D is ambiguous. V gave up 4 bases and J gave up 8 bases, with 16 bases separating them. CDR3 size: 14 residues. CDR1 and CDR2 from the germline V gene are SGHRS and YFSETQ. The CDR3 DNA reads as TGCGCCAGCAGCCTCCTTCGCCCGGTGGATGAGCAGTTCTTC. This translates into CASSLLRPVDEQFF.